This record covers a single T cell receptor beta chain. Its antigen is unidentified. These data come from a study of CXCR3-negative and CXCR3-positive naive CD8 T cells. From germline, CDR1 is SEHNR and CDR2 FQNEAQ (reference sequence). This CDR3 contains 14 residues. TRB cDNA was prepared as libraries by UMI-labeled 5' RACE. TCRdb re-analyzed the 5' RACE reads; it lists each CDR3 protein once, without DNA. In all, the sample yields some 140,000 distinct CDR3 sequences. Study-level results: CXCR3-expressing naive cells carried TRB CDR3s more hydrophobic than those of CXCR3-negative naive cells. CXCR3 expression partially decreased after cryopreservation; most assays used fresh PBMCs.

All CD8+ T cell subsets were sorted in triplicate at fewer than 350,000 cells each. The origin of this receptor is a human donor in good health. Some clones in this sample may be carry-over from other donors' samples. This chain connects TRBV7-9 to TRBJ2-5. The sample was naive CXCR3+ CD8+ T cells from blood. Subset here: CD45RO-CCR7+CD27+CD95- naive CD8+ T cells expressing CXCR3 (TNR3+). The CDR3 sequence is CASSQSGSQETQYF.